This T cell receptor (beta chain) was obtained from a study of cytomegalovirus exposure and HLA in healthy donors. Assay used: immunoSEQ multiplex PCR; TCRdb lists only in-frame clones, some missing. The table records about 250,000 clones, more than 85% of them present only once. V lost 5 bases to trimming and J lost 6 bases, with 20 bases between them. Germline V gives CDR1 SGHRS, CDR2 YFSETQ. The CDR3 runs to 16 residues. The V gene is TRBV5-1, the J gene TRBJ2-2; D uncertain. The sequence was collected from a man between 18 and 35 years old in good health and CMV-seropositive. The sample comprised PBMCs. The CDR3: CASSLPAPMGPGELFF. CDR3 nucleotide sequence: TGCGCCAGCAGTCTACCCGCCCCAATGGGCCCCGGGGAGCTGTTTTTT.